This T cell receptor beta chain is drawn from a study of immune characteristics of hereditary and idiopathic chronic pancreatitis. The study in broad terms: Local pancreatic immune cells and TCRbeta repertoires were profiled in hereditary and idiopathic chronic pancreatitis and were compared with control organ donor pancreases. TCRbeta sequencing was performed on a few control pancreases, under 10 hereditary chronic pancreatitis pancreases and roughly 6 idiopathic chronic pancreatitis pancreases. The gDNA-based approach was selected because the approach required minimal in vitro experimental manipulation of T cells infiltrating the pancreas.

A remark on this clone: Which antigen it targets is not known. Per-base quality was not reported, and no clone a single base away is much larger than it.

Overall study results and their limits: Compared with controls, TCRbeta repertoire diversity was significantly higher and clonality was lower in both chronic pancreatitis groups. Among 10 to 15 chronic pancreatitis patients, the number of productive TCR rearrangements showed a positive correlation with disease severity scores. Chronic pancreatitis caused by alcohol use was excluded from the study. Hereditary and idiopathic chronic pancreatitis differed in Vbeta-Jbeta gene family usage, including TRBV10, TRBV19, TRBV23 and TRBV5. Because patient tissue could be obtained only at the time of TPIAT, differences in disease duration may have affected the immune findings.

Libraries were prepared through the immunoSEQ multiplex PCR assay. The TCRbeta CDR3 region and neighboring sequences were amplified from pancreatic genomic DNA and then sequenced. In the source study's methods: Repertoire diversity was measured as a mean normalized Shannon-Wiener index, alongside productive clonality and productive rearrangement counts. The nonparametric Mann-Whitney U test was used to compare repertoire metrics between the control and chronic pancreatitis groups. A shared clonotype was defined as a CDR3beta sequence with the same amino acid composition and length across subjects. Imported from immuneACCESS, the table was reduced by TCRdb to in-frame sequences with V and J called. These copies leave out some clones; in studies compared against another copy, an unresolved V gene accounts for under half, and the cause of the remainder is not known. V, J and clone size were drawn from that table, and D and trimming were deduced from the DNA. The sample profile shows 1,500 to 2,000 clones; under 80% of them were found once. The ten largest clones represent 16% of the sample.

Patients undergoing total pancreatectomy with islet autotransplantation (TPIAT) were the source of the chronic pancreatitis pancreas tissue. No known history of diabetes was present in the included chronic pancreatitis patients. For TCRbeta sequencing, genomic DNA was extracted directly from bulk pancreas tissue, without T cell sorting. Pancreas tissues were collected consecutively from patients and organ donors at two US centers. Including cysteine and phenylalanine, the CDR3 has 14 amino acids. The sequence is cut down to CDR3 DNA, 42 bases in frame from base 1. The CDR1 and CDR2 encoded by the germline V gene are KGHSH and LQKENI. The V and J ends are trimmed by 2 bases and 1 base, leaving 7 bases between them.

Source material: pancreas tissue with hereditary chronic pancreatitis. The chain links TRBV18 with TRBJ2-3, with the identity of the D gene unclear. The receptor was derived from a human donor with chronic pancreatitis. The DNA is as follows: TGTGCCAGCTCACCAATGACCGGCACAGATACGCAGTATTTT. Protein translation: CASSPMTGTDTQYF.